This T cell receptor beta chain came from a study of blood T cell repertoires in COVID-19. The overall study: The United States, Italy and Spain supplied acute and convalescent COVID-19 samples. The analysed material was cDNA or gDNA that came from T cells, B-cell-depleted T cells, or PBMCs.

V lost 0 bases, J lost 0 bases, and 12 bases lay in between. From germline, CDR1 is PRHDT and CDR2 FYEKMQ (reference sequence). CDR3 length equals 18 residues. Profiling relied on immunoSEQ multiplex PCR, and the TCRdb table lists in-frame clones only, not all of them. The data hold 120,000 to 150,000 clones, with approximately 85% observed a single time. The receptor's source is a man aged 50-59 years with acute or convalescent COVID-19. The chain couples TRBV13 to TRBJ2-6, with D possibly being TRBD2 (5 bases). The sequencing input was peripheral blood. As DNA, the CDR3 is TGTGCCAGCAGCTTAGGAGGGATACTAGGCTCTGGGGCCAACGTCCTGACTTTC. Residues: CASSLGGILGSGANVLTF.